These 21 T cell receptor beta chains share one sample of origin, sequenced in a study of human T cells and chemical hapten exposure (dated by TCRdb to 2020 to 2023). Library preparation used RACE. The sequencer listed for this sample is NextSeq 500. TCRdb handled the public reads itself, with Q25 trimming in fastp and clone calling in MiXCR, and kept productive beta chains. Every distinct CDR3 protein forms one entry, paired with its most common genes and DNA. The sample data list some 52,000 distinct CDR3 sequences, and approximately 10% of these were observed just once. About 2% of the sample is in the top ten clones. This specimen's time point label, per the study, means: patch test 1, 2 weeks after DPC sensitization. The sample's treatment or condition label, decoded: therapeutic diphenylcyclopropenone sensitization with weekly scalp DPC. Unfractionated whole blood was collected in Tempus Blood RNA tubes, and total RNA was extracted from that blood.

Sequencing was performed on whole blood, taken in connection with sensitization to the hapten diphenylcyclopropenone (DPC). Source of these receptors: a middle-aged woman with alopecia areata. Some clones in this sample may be carry-over from other donors' samples.

The chain employs TRBV3-1 and TRBJ1-2; TRBD1 is a possible D gene (5 bases). V was shortened by 1 base and J by 9 bases, with 12 bases between the two germline ends. CDR3 length: 13 residues. Germline V CDR1 and CDR2: LGHDT, YNNKEL (reference sequence). The CDR3 sequence is CASSQASGHRYTF. The CDR3 DNA reads TGTGCCAGCAGCCAAGCATCGGGGCATCGCTACACCTTC.

CDR3 amino acids: CASRHQGTEAFF. In nucleotides, the CDR3 is TGTGCCAGCCGCCACCAGGGCACTGAAGCTTTCTTT. The chain couples TRBV6-6 to TRBJ1-1; TRBD1 is a possible D gene (5 bases). CDR1 and CDR2 (germline): MNHNY, SVGAGI (reference sequence). The CDR3 is made up of 12 amino acids. Trimming left V 8 bases short and J 4 bases short, with 11 bases between.

This clonotype showed up just a few times. The chain employs TRBV14 and TRBJ2-7; D uncertain. The CDR3 is 13 amino acids. Trimming took off 4 bases at V and 1 base at J, with 8 bases between the two ends. Germline CDR1 SGHDN, CDR2 FVKESK. CDR3: CASSLARSYEQYF. In DNA form, the CDR3 reads TGTGCCAGCAGCCTAGCCAGGTCCTACGAGCAGTACTTC. Looking up the rest from reference TRBV14 and TRBJ2-7 gives the full variable domain: EAGVTQFPSHSVIEKGQTVTLRCDPISGHDNLYWYRRVMGKEIKFLLHFVKESKQDESGMPNNRFLAERTGGTYSTLKVQPAELEDSGVYFCASSLARSYEQYFGPGTRLTVT.

This clonotype has a handful of counts. The chain uses TRBV5-6 and TRBJ2-5, with a weak D call TRBD2 (5 bases). The CDR3 is made up of 13 amino acids. V lost 4 bases, J lost 1 base, and 8 bases lay in between. Germline values: CDR1 SGHDT, CDR2 YYEEEE. The chain's CDR3 is CASSPEVQETQYF. CDR3 nucleotides: TGTGCCAGCAGCCCGGAGGTCCAAGAGACCCAGTACTTC.

This clonotype was detected many times. The chain recombines TRBV4-2 with TRBJ2-1, with 8 bases fitting TRBD2. There are 17 residues in the CDR3. After removal of 0 bases from V and 2 bases from J, the junction contained 6 bases not matched to a gene. The V gene's germline CDR1 is LGHNA and CDR2 YNFKEQ. CDR3 nucleotide sequence: TGTGCCAGCAGCCAAGATCGGAGCGGGGGCACCTACAATGAGCAGTTCTTC. Amino acids: CASSQDRSGGTYNEQFF.

Many counts were recorded for this clonotype. The CDR3 region has the DNA TGTGCCAGCAGTGTCCGGGCCTCAAACGAGCAGTACTTC. Translation: CASSVRASNEQYF. The rearrangement links TRBV27 to TRBJ2-7; D uncertain. This CDR3 region has 13 residues. Germline CDR1 reads MNHEY; CDR2 reads SMNVEV (reference sequence). The V end was cut by 5 bases, the J end by 5 bases, with 13 bases between.

This clonotype was seen a few times. The genes are TRBV7-3 and TRBJ2-1; no clear D gene. The V end was cut by 4 bases, the J end by 6 bases, with 10 bases between. The germline V gene encodes CDR1 SGHTA and CDR2 FQGTGA. This CDR3 spans 13 amino acids. Here the CDR3 DNA reads TGTGCCAGCAGCTATGGACCCGTCAATGAGCAGTTCTTC. Translating it yields CASSYGPVNEQFF.

This clonotype was picked up many times. The rearrangement uses TRBV7-6 and TRBJ1-1, with D hard to call. The CDR3 has 15 amino acids. The V gene lost 4 bases and the J gene lost 0 bases, with 12 bases spanning the gap. Germline V lookup: CDR1 SGHVS, CDR2 FNYEAQ. The CDR3 sequence is CASSSLTGVNTEAFF. The CDR3, as DNA: TGTGCCAGCAGCTCCTTAACGGGAGTGAACACTGAAGCTTTCTTT.

The chain is built from TRBV5-1 and TRBJ2-3, with D uncertain. The germline V gene has CDR1 SGHRS and CDR2 YFSETQ. V was trimmed by 0 bases and J by 4 bases, leaving 9 bases between them. This CDR3 region has 14 residues. CDR3 amino acids: CASSLEYGPDTQYF. Here the CDR3 DNA reads TGCGCCAGCAGCTTGGAGTACGGGCCAGATACGCAGTATTTT.

This clonotype has ten or more counts. The chain couples TRBV28 to TRBJ1-4, with 7 bases fitting TRBD1. Germline CDR1 is MDHEN and CDR2 is SYDVKM. Trimming removed 6 bases from V and 5 bases from J; junction bases left unmatched: 12. This CDR3 is 16 amino acids long. Here the CDR3 reads CASRTTGTDKNEKLFF. CDR3 in DNA: TGTGCCAGCAGGACCACCGGGACAGACAAAAATGAAAAACTGTTTTTT.

Turning to this clonotype: A read error may explain this, as a much larger clone is one base away. The CDR3: CASGRDRPATQYF. The DNA of the CDR3 is TGTGCCAGCGGCCGAGACAGGCCTGCGACCCAGTACTTC. V usage is TRBV13 and J usage is TRBJ2-5, with a weak D call TRBD1 (6 bases). The ends were cut back, 8 bases at V and 7 bases at J, with 17 bases in the middle. Germline V gene lookup returns CDR1 PRHDT and CDR2 FYEKMQ (reference sequence). The CDR3 sequence is 13 residues long.

This clonotype was seen a few times. This sequence joins TRBV9 and TRBJ2-7; D call uncertain. This CDR3 contains 16 residues. Germline V gene data show CDR1 as SGDLS and CDR2 as YYNGEE. Trimming removed 4 bases from V and 3 bases from J, with 20 bases in between. The CDR3 bases are TGTGCCAGCAGCCTTAGCCCCGCAGCTGACCTCTACGAGCAGTACTTC. As protein: CASSLSPAADLYEQYF.

Many counts were recorded for this clonotype. This chain links TRBV10-1 with TRBJ2-2, with 9 bases lining up with TRBD1. The V gene end was trimmed by 4 bases and the J gene end by 6 bases; junction bases not matched to a gene: 0. The CDR3 has 13 residues. Germline CDR1 reads WNHNN; CDR2 reads SYGVQD (reference sequence). The CDR3 reads CASSGTGAGELFF. CDR3 coding DNA: TGCGCCAGCAGTGGGACAGGGGCCGGGGAGCTGTTTTTT.

The chain employs TRBV12-3 or TRBV12-4 and TRBJ1-1; weak D call: TRBD1 (6 bases). Trimming left V 8 bases short and J 6 bases short, with 22 bases between. The CDR3 spans 15 residues. CDR3 loop: CASSSLGGGTAEAFF. CDR3 DNA sequence: TGTGCCAGCTCAAGTTTAGGGGGAGGTACCGCTGAAGCTTTCTTT.

J is TRBJ2-3 and V is TRBV6-6; no clear D. V was trimmed by 3 bases and J by 0 bases, leaving 10 bases between them. The length of the CDR3 is 15 residues. Germline CDR1 and CDR2: MNHNY and SVGAGI (reference sequence). The CDR3 nucleotides are TGTGCCAGCAGTTATAGAAGCGCTAGCACAGATACGCAGTATTTT. It specifies CASSYRSASTDTQYF.

The V gene is TRBV6-6, the J gene TRBJ1-1; maybe TRBD1 (6 bases). V was clipped by 5 bases and J by 4 bases, with 11 bases between them. The germline V gene encodes CDR1 MNHNY and CDR2 SVGAGI (reference sequence). This CDR3 contains 13 residues. The CDR3: CASSTGFGTEAFF. The CDR3 DNA follows: TGTGCCAGCAGTACAGGGTTTGGCACTGAAGCTTTCTTT.

This clonotype has just a few counts. This chain connects TRBV9 to TRBJ2-4; TRBD1 matches at 8 bases. This CDR3 is 14 amino acids long. From germline, CDR1 is SGDLS and CDR2 YYNGEE. J lost 8 bases, V lost 3 bases, and 7 bases had no gene match. CDR3 sequence (DNA): TGTGCCAGCAGCGAGGACAGGGAGGAGGACATTCAGTACTTC. This translates into CASSEDREEDIQYF. The full variable domain, completed using reference TRBV9 and TRBJ2-4, is DSGVTQTPKHLITATGQRVTLRCSPRSGDLSVYWYQQSLDQGLQFLIQYYNGEERAKGNILERFSAQQFPDLHSELNLSSLELGDSALYFCASSEDREEDIQYFGAGTRLSVL.

This clonotype appeared a few times. The CDR3, as DNA: TGCGCCAGCAGTGCGGGCTCTGGGGCCAACGTCCTGACTTTC. Translating it yields CASSAGSGANVLTF. The chain employs TRBV10-1 and TRBJ2-6; D gene ambiguous. The germline V gene encodes CDR1 WNHNN and CDR2 SYGVQD (reference sequence). The CDR3 has 14 residues. V gave up 4 bases and J gave up 0 bases, with 4 bases separating them.

This clonotype was seen many times. This chain joins TRBV5-1 and TRBJ2-6; D call uncertain. The CDR3 loop spans 17 amino acids. With 2 bases removed from V and 2 bases from J, the gap between germline ends came to 14 bases. Per germline, CDR1 SGHRS and CDR2 YFSETQ. The CDR3 coding sequence is TGCGCCAGCAGCTTAGAAATACAGCACCCTGGGGCCAACGTCCTGACTTTC. Protein product: CASSLEIQHPGANVLTF.

Only a few counts were recorded for this clonotype. V usage is TRBV4-3 and J usage is TRBJ2-7, with a weak D call TRBD2 (5 bases). Germline V gene lookup returns CDR1 LGHNA and CDR2 YSLEER. The CDR3 runs to 15 residues. V lost 3 bases, J lost 2 bases, and 14 bases lay in between. CDR3 region: CASSHGLLPTYEQYF. The CDR3 nucleotides read TGCGCCAGCAGCCACGGACTTCTGCCTACCTACGAGCAGTACTTC.

This clonotype was recorded a few times. CDR3 in amino acids: CASSLLASGGNEQFF. For the CDR3, the DNA is TGTGCCAGCAGCTTACTAGCCTCTGGGGGCAATGAGCAGTTCTTC. The chain carries TRBV7-9 and TRBJ2-1, with D perhaps matching TRBD1 or TRBD2 (5 bases each). V lost 2 bases and J lost 6, with 14 bases in between. CDR3 length: 15 residues. CDR1 and CDR2 from the germline V gene are SEHNR and FQNEAQ (reference sequence).